The present TCR beta chain was sequenced within a study of T cell responses to AZD1222 COVID-19 vaccine. Study-wide findings and caveats: Regions 160-218 and 743-854 dominated among vaccine-associated CD4 TCRs spanning spike.

V dropped 7 bases and J dropped 7 bases, with 8 bases sitting between them. The CDR3 has 12 residues. Per the germline V gene, CDR1 is MGHDK and CDR2 is SYGVNS. Details on this clone: Antigen specificity is unknown.

Profiling relied on immunoSEQ multiplex PCR, and the TCRdb table lists in-frame clones only, not all of them. This sample has about 96,000 clones; 85% to 90% occur once, and the top ten carry roughly 25%. This sequence joins TRBV25-1 and TRBJ1-6, with D uncertain. Sample: peripheral blood, taken on day 0 of AZD1222 vaccination. The receptor was derived from an adult in good health. The CDR3 reads CASNTVNSPLHF. The CDR3, as DNA: TGTGCCAGCAATACCGTAAATTCACCCCTCCACTTT.